This T cell receptor (beta chain) originates from a study of blood T cell repertoires in COVID-19. Across the whole study: Sources were T cells, B-cell-depleted T cells, or PBMCs; the material itself was cDNA or gDNA.

The protocol was immunoSEQ multiplex PCR, while the TCRdb copy is restricted to in-frame clones and leaves out a portion. This repertoire shows 300,000 to 350,000 clones, about 90% found once; its top ten account for approximately 2.4%. The receptor's source is a man younger than 35 with active or convalescent COVID-19. Sequenced: peripheral blood.

The CDR3 DNA is TGTGCCAGCACCGGAAGAGAACACAGTCAGCCCCAGCATTTT. This codes for CASTGREHSQPQHF. The genes are TRBV6-5 and TRBJ1-5, with unresolved D. In germline, CDR1 is MNHEY, CDR2 SVGAGI. The CDR3 has 14 amino acids. V was shortened by 7 bases and J by 6 bases, with 16 bases between the two germline ends.